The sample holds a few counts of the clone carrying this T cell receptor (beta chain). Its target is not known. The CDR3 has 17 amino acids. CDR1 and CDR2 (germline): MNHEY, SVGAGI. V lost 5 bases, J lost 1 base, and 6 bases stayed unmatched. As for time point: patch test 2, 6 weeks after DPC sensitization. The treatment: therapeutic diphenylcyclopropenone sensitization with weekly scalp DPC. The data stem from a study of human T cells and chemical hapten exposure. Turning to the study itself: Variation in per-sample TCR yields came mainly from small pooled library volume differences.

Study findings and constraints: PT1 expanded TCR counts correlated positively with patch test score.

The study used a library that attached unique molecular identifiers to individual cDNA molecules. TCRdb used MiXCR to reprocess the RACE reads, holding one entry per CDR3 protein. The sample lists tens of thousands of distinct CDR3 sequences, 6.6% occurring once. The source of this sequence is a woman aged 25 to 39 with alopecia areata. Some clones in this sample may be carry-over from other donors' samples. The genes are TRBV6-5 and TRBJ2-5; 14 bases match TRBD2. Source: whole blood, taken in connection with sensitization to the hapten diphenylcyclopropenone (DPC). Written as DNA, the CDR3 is TGTGCCAGCAGTCCAGGGACTAGCGGGGGCCGCCAAGAGACCCAGTACTTC. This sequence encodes CASSPGTSGGRQETQYF.